The 5 T cell receptor beta chains presented below share a single source sample, sequenced in a study of cytomegalovirus exposure and HLA in healthy donors. Both 60 Vbeta primers and 13 Jbeta primers went into the PCR. Repertoires were generated with immunoSEQ multiplex PCR, while TCRdb's copy carries only in-frame clones and drops some. The repertoire holds fewer than 200,000 clones, with 75% as singletons. The sample taken for sequencing was PBMCs. The source is a male donor in good health and CMV-seronegative.

The chain has TRBV27 and TRBJ2-7; the match to TRBD1 covers 7 bases. V dropped 3 bases and J dropped 3; count of bases not matched to a gene: 8. The CDR3 covers 15 residues. The germline V gene encodes CDR1 MNHEY and CDR2 SMNVEV (reference sequence). CDR3 sequence (DNA): TGTGCCAGCAGTTTTGGGACAGAAGCCGGCTACGAGCAGTACTTC. Protein sequence: CASSFGTEAGYEQYF.

The chain links TRBV5-1 to TRBJ1-6; 7 positions match TRBD1. V lost 3 bases and J lost 10; bases outside the gene matches: 10. CDR1 and CDR2 from the germline V gene are SGHRS and YFSETQ. This CDR3 is built from 15 residues. CDR3: CASSSGQRGASPLHF. In DNA, the CDR3 is TGCGCCAGCAGCTCGGGACAGCGGGGGGCCTCACCCCTCCACTTT.

The rearrangement links TRBV5-5 to TRBJ2-5; perhaps TRBD2 as D (5 bases). CDR1 and CDR2 from the germline V gene are SGHKS and YYEKEE (reference sequence). Trimming shortened V by 2 bases and J by 3 bases, and 8 bases separated the two germline ends. This CDR3 region has 13 residues. The CDR3 spells CASSLSGEETQYF. In DNA form, the CDR3 reads TGTGCCAGCAGCTTATCCGGGGAAGAGACCCAGTACTTC.

The V call is TRBV7-2, the J call TRBJ2-1; D is perhaps TRBD2 (6 bases). Germline CDR1 SGHTA, CDR2 FQGNSA. V was trimmed by 5 bases and J by 0 bases, leaving 11 bases between them. This CDR3 comprises 15 residues. Here the CDR3 DNA reads TGTGCCAGCAGCCTTAGCGGTAGCTCCTACAATGAGCAGTTCTTC. Translating gives CASSLSGSSYNEQFF.

The V and J genes are TRBV29-1 and TRBJ2-2, with unresolved D. Trimming took 4 bases from V and 6 from J, leaving 12 bases between them. CDR3 length: 13 residues. Looked up from germline, CDR1 is SQVTM and CDR2 is ANQGSEA. CDR3 amino acids: CSVGVRRSGELFF. The DNA of the CDR3 is TGCAGCGTTGGGGTTCGCAGGTCCGGGGAGCTGTTTTTT.